The 10 T cell receptor beta chains below come from one sample, sequenced in a study of T cell responses to AZD1222 COVID-19 vaccine. Profiling relied on immunoSEQ multiplex PCR, and the TCRdb table lists in-frame clones only, not all of them. The data contain around 160,000 clones, around 88% of them singletons. Source: peripheral blood, taken on day 0 of AZD1222 vaccination. Receptors originate from an adult in good health.

The chain recombines TRBV2 with TRBJ1-4; D remains unclear. Germline CDR1 reads SNHLY; CDR2 reads FYNNEI. The CDR3 covers 13 residues. Trimming took 7 bases from V and 8 from J, leaving 14 bases between them. The CDR3 nucleotides read TGTGCCAGCATATCTAGTCTGGAGGAAAAACTGTTTTTT. Encoded protein: CASISSLEEKLFF.

The chain employs TRBV7-8 and TRBJ1-1; 10 nucleotides match TRBD1. This CDR3 contains 13 residues. The germline V gene encodes CDR1 SGHVS and CDR2 FQNEAQ. The V gene end was trimmed by 5 bases and the J gene end by 6 bases; junction bases not matched to a gene: 3. The CDR3 nucleotides read TGTGCCAGCAGCCGGGACAGGGGAGCTGAAGCTTTCTTT. It encodes CASSRDRGAEAFF.

V is TRBV19 and J is TRBJ2-2; 7 nucleotides line up with TRBD1. CDR1 and CDR2 from the germline V gene are LNHDA and SQIVND (reference sequence). The V segment lost 3 bases and the J segment 0 bases; nucleotides outside the gene matches: 1. The CDR3 is 15 residues long. CDR3 amino acids: CASSIQGANTGELFF. Written as DNA, the CDR3 is TGTGCCAGTAGTATCCAGGGGGCGAACACCGGGGAGCTGTTTTTT.

This rearrangement joins TRBV6-5 to TRBJ1-3, with D possibly matching TRBD1 (6 bases). Germline V gene data show CDR1 as MNHEY and CDR2 as SVGAGI. The V end was cut by 6 bases, the J end by 4 bases, with 16 bases between. The CDR3 spans 15 residues. The CDR3 is CASRWGGERGNTIYF. In nucleotides, the CDR3 is TGTGCCAGCAGGTGGGGGGGCGAGAGAGGAAACACCATATATTTT.

The rearrangement links TRBV19 to TRBJ1-5, with 7 bases fitting TRBD1. Germline assignment: CDR1 LNHDA and CDR2 SQIVND (reference sequence). Trimming cost V 6 bases and J 2 bases; bases outside gene matches: 4. This CDR3 spans 14 amino acids. The CDR3 sequence is CASSDRDGNQPQHF. CDR3 sequence (DNA): TGTGCCAGTAGCGACAGGGATGGCAATCAGCCCCAGCATTTT.

The CDR3 DNA is TGTGCCAGTAGTATGGCGACGGGCTCTGGAAACACCATATATTTT. This codes for CASSMATGSGNTIYF. This chain joins TRBV19 and TRBJ1-3, with D unresolved. Germline V CDR1 and CDR2: LNHDA, SQIVND (reference sequence). This CDR3 has 15 residues. V was pared by 3 bases and J by 0 bases, with 9 bases between.

V is TRBV9 and J is TRBJ2-2; D remains unclear. Germline V lookup: CDR1 SGDLS, CDR2 YYNGEE. V lost 4 bases to trimming and J lost 7 bases, with 11 bases between them. The CDR3 is made up of 13 amino acids. The CDR3 region is CASSPRPGGELFF. DNA of the CDR3: TGTGCCAGCAGCCCCCGTCCTGGCGGGGAGCTGTTTTTT.

The gene calls are TRBV28 and TRBJ1-1, with 9 bases aligning to TRBD1. Per germline, CDR1 MDHEN and CDR2 SYDVKM. This CDR3 spans 15 amino acids. V shed 10 bases and J 7 bases; nucleotides not matched to a gene: 16. As DNA, the CDR3 is TGTGCCACCCAAGGCCCCCGGGACAGGGTGCTTGAAGCTTTCTTT. It yields the protein CATQGPRDRVLEAFF.

This sequence joins TRBV6-5 and TRBJ1-1; a possible D gene is TRBD1 (6 bases). CDR1 and CDR2 from the germline V gene are MNHEY and SVGAGI. The CDR3 runs 15 residues. V was trimmed by 0 bases and J by 4 bases, leaving 12 bases between them. CDR3 nucleotide sequence: TGTGCCAGCAGTTACTCGGCGGGGGCGCCCACTGAAGCTTTCTTT. Its protein is CASSYSAGAPTEAFF.

The rearrangement joins TRBV1 to TRBJ2-1; TRBD2 is taken as the D call from the table, unchecked against the DNA. TRBV1 is listed as a pseudogene. There are 21 residues in the CDR3. The CDR3 reads CTSSQAGQLGLAGSSYNEQFF. The CDR3 DNA reads TGCACCAGCAGCCAAGCTGGCCAACTGGGACTAGCGGGAAGCTCCTACAATGAGCAGTTCTTC.